This TCR beta chain derives from a study of T cells after yellow fever vaccination (dated by TCRdb to the late 2010s). About the full investigation: Libraries from fractions with low cell numbers were prepared with the SMART-Seq v4 Ultra Low Input RNA kit. To track T-cell clones before and after primary and booster YFV17D yellow fever vaccination, bulk TCR alpha and beta repertoires were sequenced longitudinally. Two healthy male donors, one aged 18 to 29 and one aged 30 to 40 years, made up the cohort. Blood was drawn at multiple timepoints before and after primary and secondary immunization, with bulk PBMC replicates and cell subsets isolated. Here is what the overall study found, with its caveats: Compared with the primary T-cell response, the secondary T-cell response was faster but weaker, reaching its peak on day 5 rather than on day 15. Because only two donors were included in the study, the extent to which the findings can be generalized is limited. A small fraction of clonotypes showed up in both the CD4 and CD8 compartments, probably as a result of convergent recombination. FACS-sorted repertoires could contain abundant contaminating clonotypes from the bulk population, so computational filtering was required. After the booster, most of the clones that had expanded following primary vaccination were detected again (almost 98% of CD4 and 85% to 90% of CD8), which suggests that memory was broadly maintained.

TCR cDNA was synthesized by 5'RACE template switching, which introduced a universal primer site and unique molecular identifiers. Priming for cDNA synthesis came from both the TCR alpha and TCR beta constant segments. Two PCR steps were used to amplify libraries, with sample barcodes and sequencing adapters being added in the second step. Sequencing of the libraries was done on either Illumina HiSeq 2500 (2x100 bp) or NovaSeq (2x150 bp). The published analysis was carried out like this. MIGEC was used to demultiplex reads and collapse the reads into UMI consensus sequences, and MiXCR was used for V(D)J alignment. Clonotypes responding to the vaccine were identified with edgeR on replicate PBMC samples, with the criteria of FDR below 0.01 and a log2 fold change above 5 up to day 15. Each bulk clonotype received a CD4 or CD8 identity based on whether the sequenced CD4 or CD8 repertoire contained that clonotype at higher abundance. TCRdb applied fastp at Q25 and MiXCR to the public reads, then kept only in-frame beta chains. One record per CDR3 amino acid sequence lists the most common genes and DNA. The V and J calls shown here were made by TCRdb, not taken from the authors' results. Across this sample there are around 310,000 distinct CDR3 sequences, with about 9.5% seen only once. The ten biggest clones cover under 20% of the sample.

Based on the germline V gene, the CDR1 and CDR2 sequences are SGHTA and FQGNSA. The CDR3 has 15 amino acids, counting the end cysteine and phenylalanine. CDR3 DNA only is kept here, 45 bases in frame from base 1. V is reduced by 1 base and J by 5 bases, leaving a spacing of 13 bases between them. Regarding this clonotype: Its specific antigen is unknown. Base quality data are lacking; no much larger clone is found one base away.

The label giving this sample's treatment or condition can be read as: live attenuated yellow fever vaccine strain. At each blood-draw timepoint, two biological replicates of bulk PBMCs were obtained. PBMCs were isolated from peripheral blood using a standard Ficoll-Paque protocol. TriZol was used to extract RNA from bulk PBMCs, CD4 and CD8 fractions, and dextramer-positive and dextramer-negative fractions. This receptor was identified in a man between 18 and 35 years old who received the YFV17D yellow fever vaccine. Rearrangement joined TRBV7-2 to TRBJ2-3; TRBD2 is a possible D gene, resting on 6 matching bases. The sequences come from PBMCs, collected on the day of the first yellow fever vaccination. The DNA is as follows: TGTGCCAGCAGCTTAGTAGTTTTGGGAGGAGATACGCAGTATTTT. This is translated as CASSLVVLGGDTQYF.